This is a list of T cell receptor beta chains from one sample in a study of blood T cell repertoires in COVID-19. TCRdb keeps only in-frame clones here, not all; method: immunoSEQ multiplex PCR. The sample has tens of thousands of clones, 75% to 90% seen once. The specimen was peripheral blood. These receptors originate from a woman in her 70s with active COVID-19. Both conserved end residues are trimmed from each CDR3.

V gene	J gene	CDR3 protein
TRBV7-3	TRBJ2-3	ASSPRATSGRGTDTQY
TRBV3-1/TRBV3-2	TRBJ1-2	ASSQFSTNYGYT
TRBV12-3/TRBV12-4	TRBJ2-1	ASHSGYNEQF
TRBV6-5	TRBJ1-3	ASSHGTGLSDTIY
TRBV28	TRBJ2-1	ASSLGGRSYNEQF
TRBV24-1	TRBJ1-5	ATSDPGTADQPQH
TRBV3-1/TRBV3-2	TRBJ2-7	ASSPIAGGTYEQY
TRBV7-2	TRBJ2-7	ASSLLYEQY
TRBV7-3	TRBJ2-2	ASSLPRLTGELF
TRBV30	TRBJ1-1	AWGTGGDTEAF
TRBV21-1	TRBJ1-5	ASSKVQYSNQPQH
TRBV2	TRBJ1-4	ASSENRGEEKLF
TRBV7-2	TRBJ2-7	ASSFRQGGYEQY
TRBV19	TRBJ2-1	ASSHRDREEYRPYNEQF
TRBV7-9	TRBJ1-2	ASSLTGGLGYT
TRBV7-3	TRBJ2-7	ASRYTGGPGEQY
TRBV18	TRBJ2-7	ASSPRLSNEQY
TRBV28	TRBJ1-2	ASSSSRAEANYGYT
TRBV19	TRBJ2-7	ASSNHRQGATEQY
TRBV10-1	TRBJ1-1	ASSGKGEPNTEAF
TRBV7-9	TRBJ1-4	ASSLALRDRDEKLF
TRBV19	TRBJ1-2	ASRSPSGNSNYGYT
TRBV4-1	TRBJ2-2	ASSQQTPNTGELF
TRBV5-4	TRBJ2-1	ASSLGTGVYNEQF
TRBV4-1	TRBJ2-7	ASSQAGGNEQY
TRBV14	TRBJ2-7	ASRERQGSYEQY
TRBV27	TRBJ1-1	ASSGLPGQGNTEAF
TRBV7-3	TRBJ2-2	ASSLSRTGELF
TRBV3-1/TRBV3-2	TRBJ2-1	ASSQTRGLSYNEQF
TRBV6-5	TRBJ2-7	ASSRKGLDYEQY
TRBV29-1	TRBJ2-1	SVEIGTYRFYNEQF
TRBV28	TRBJ2-5	ASKPRDGREETQY
TRBV28	TRBJ2-2	ASRRQGNTGELF
TRBV28	TRBJ2-5	ASSLDRGRQETQY
TRBV6-5	TRBJ1-5	ASSREWDNNQPQH
TRBV28	TRBJ2-1	ASYAEGTYNEQF
TRBV3-1/TRBV3-2	TRBJ1-2	ASSRRSGGSYGYT
TRBV5-1	TRBJ2-3	ASSPTSGRGTDTQY
TRBV25-1	TRBJ1-2	ASSDGDRDNYGYT
TRBV16	TRBJ1-5	ASSQFTVNQPQH
TRBV28	TRBJ2-5	ASIYTGTSAETQY
TRBV14	TRBJ2-5	ASSRLGAQETQY
TRBV29-1	TRBJ1-3	SVGEGSGNTIY
TRBV7-8	TRBJ2-5	ASSLGGGSEETQY
TRBV27	TRBJ2-2	ASSLERNTGELF